These 25 T cell receptor beta chains came from one sample sequenced in a study of cytomegalovirus exposure and HLA in healthy donors. In the PCR, 60 Vbeta and 13 Jbeta primers were used. Sequenced by immunoSEQ multiplex PCR; TCRdb stores in-frame clones only, minus some. The data show approximately 170,000 clones, more than 65% seen once. Material for sequencing was PBMCs. These TCRs come from a male donor in good health and CMV-seronegative.

The V and J genes are TRBV28 and TRBJ1-1; D perhaps matches TRBD1 (6 bases). The germline V gene encodes CDR1 MDHEN and CDR2 SYDVKM. The CDR3 contains 14 residues. Between the trimmed V and J ends, which lost 7 bases and 4 bases, there was a span of 16 bases. The CDR3 region is CASKISGGGTEAFF. The CDR3 bases are TGTGCCAGCAAGATTAGTGGGGGCGGCACTGAAGCTTTCTTT.

This clone was recorded only once. This chain connects TRBV9 to TRBJ1-1, with 7 positions matching TRBD1. This CDR3 is built from 12 residues. The V and J ends lost 3 bases and 5 bases, in that order; junction bases with no gene match: 1. The germline CDR1 and CDR2 sequences are SGDLS and YYNGEE. The CDR3 region has the DNA TGTGCCAGCAGCGCACAGGGGACTGAAGCTTTCTTT. Residues: CASSAQGTEAFF.

The genes are TRBV9 and TRBJ1-2; no reliable D call. Trimming removed 3 bases from V and 4 bases from J, with 10 bases in between. Germline V gene lookup returns CDR1 SGDLS and CDR2 YYNGEE. The CDR3 contains 13 residues. The CDR3 loop reads CASSEDGLYGYTF. Here the CDR3 DNA reads TGTGCCAGCAGCGAGGACGGACTCTATGGCTACACCTTC.

The chain carries TRBV9 and TRBJ1-5; TRBD1 aligns across 8 bases. With 4 bases clipped from V and 4 bases from J, the junction kept 7 bases outside the gene matches. The CDR3 runs to 15 residues. CDR1 and CDR2 from the germline V gene are SGDLS and YYNGEE. CDR3: CASSWTGSVNQPQHF. CDR3 nucleotide sequence: TGTGCCAGCAGCTGGACAGGGTCTGTAAATCAGCCCCAGCATTTT.

In nucleotides, the CDR3 is TGTGCCACCACGGAAGGACAGGGTTCAAGTCAGCCCCAGCATTTT. Amino acid sequence: CATTEGQGSSQPQHF. V is TRBV10-3 and J is TRBJ1-5; 8 nucleotides agree with TRBD1. The CDR3 is 15 amino acids. Germline trimming cut 10 bases from V and 6 bases from J; bases unmatched to any gene: 14. Germline V gives CDR1 ENHRY, CDR2 SYGVKD.

This rearrangement joins TRBV9 to TRBJ2-2; 9 bases align to TRBD2. Germline V lookup: CDR1 SGDLS, CDR2 YYNGEE. CDR3 size: 17 residues. The V gene end was trimmed by 2 bases and the J gene end by 6 bases; junction bases not matched to a gene: 11. Here the CDR3 reads CASSVWRGRGGPGELFF. The DNA for the CDR3 is TGTGCCAGCAGCGTGTGGAGGGGGCGGGGGGGCCCCGGGGAGCTGTTTTTT. The full variable domain, in which reference TRBV9 and TRBJ2-2 provide the parts outside the CDR3, is DSGVTQTPKHLITATGQRVTLRCSPRSGDLSVYWYQQSLDQGLQFLIQYYNGEERAKGNILERFSAQQFPDLHSELNLSSLELGDSALYFCASSVWRGRGGPGELFFGEGSRLTVL.

The V gene is TRBV6-1, the J gene TRBJ1-4; 8 bases are shared with TRBD1. V was pared by 1 base and J by 8 bases, with 6 bases of the junction left unmatched. Germline loops: CDR1 MNHNS, CDR2 SASEGT. The CDR3 length is 15 residues. In DNA form, the CDR3 reads TGTGCCAGCAGTGAAGTGGACAGGGTCTTCGAAAAACTGTTTTTT. Its translation: CASSEVDRVFEKLFF.

This sequence joins TRBV10-3 and TRBJ1-1, with D uncertain. The CDR3 runs to 14 residues. V was cut by 5 bases and J by 3 bases, with 13 bases left in between. The germline CDR1 and CDR2 sequences are ENHRY and SYGVKD. The CDR3 sequence: CAISRDREYTEAFF. As DNA, the CDR3 is TGTGCCATCAGTCGTGATCGGGAGTACACTGAAGCTTTCTTT.

V is TRBV11-2 and J is TRBJ2-7, with a tentative D call TRBD1 (6 bases). Germline CDR1 and CDR2: SGHAT and FQNNGV. This CDR3 contains 13 residues. V shed 5 bases and J shed 3 bases, with 11 bases lying between them. CDR3 residues: CASSHRQVYEQYF. The CDR3 nucleotides are TGTGCCAGCAGCCATCGACAGGTCTACGAGCAGTACTTC.

The gene calls are TRBV7-3 and TRBJ2-2; TRBD2 is a possible D gene (5 bases). Trimming shortened V by 6 bases and J by 6 bases, and 11 bases separated the two germline ends. The CDR3 length is 13 residues. Germline CDR1 and CDR2: SGHTA and FQGTGA. The CDR3 is CASRPDYPGELFF. CDR3 coding DNA: TGTGCCAGCAGACCAGACTACCCCGGGGAGCTGTTTTTT.

This clone was detected once. The genes are TRBV28 and TRBJ2-1, with TRBD2 as a possible D gene (6 bases). This CDR3 is built from 15 residues. Between the trimmed V and J ends, which lost 5 bases and 3 bases, there was a span of 14 bases. From germline, CDR1 is MDHEN and CDR2 SYDVKM. The CDR3 bases are TGTGCCAGCAGTCCAAGCGGGCCCAGCTACAATGAGCAGTTCTTC. This translates into CASSPSGPSYNEQFF.

The chain joins TRBV6-5 to TRBJ1-4; TRBD1 is a possible D gene (6 bases). The CDR3 extends over 14 amino acids. V was cut by 6 bases and J by 8 bases, with 16 bases left in between. Germline V CDR1 and CDR2: MNHEY, SVGAGI. The CDR3 DNA sequence: TGTGCCAGCAGCGACGGGACAAGAAGGGAAAAACTGTTTTTT. Its translation: CASSDGTRREKLFF.

The table lists this clone with a few counts. The chain recombines TRBV19 with TRBJ1-2; weak D call: TRBD1 (6 bases). This CDR3 contains 13 residues. The V end was cut by 9 bases, the J end by 5 bases, with 16 bases between. Germline loops: CDR1 LNHDA, CDR2 SQIVND (reference sequence). CDR3 residues: CASSRDNLYGYTF. Here the CDR3 DNA reads TGTGCCAGCAGCCGGGACAACCTTTATGGCTACACCTTC.

This clone was picked up a small number of times. The chain combines TRBV6-1 with TRBJ2-5; 12 bases agree with TRBD2. Germline V lookup: CDR1 MNHNS, CDR2 SASEGT. This CDR3 comprises 14 residues. V shed 8 bases, J shed 5 bases, and the junction held 6 bases outside the gene matches. The CDR3 spells CASGGGLAGETQYF. DNA for the CDR3: TGTGCCAGCGGTGGTGGACTAGCGGGGGAGACCCAGTACTTC.

The chain recombines TRBV19 with TRBJ1-1; D is unclear. Germline V gene sequence: CDR1 LNHDA, CDR2 SQIVND (reference sequence). Trimming left V 2 bases short and J 1 base short, with 29 bases between. This CDR3 is 21 amino acids long. The CDR3 sequence: CASSIWFYWFDTEQKNTEAFF. CDR3 DNA: TGTGCCAGTAGTATATGGTTTTACTGGTTTGACACGGAACAGAAGAACACTGAAGCTTTCTTT.

This chain links TRBV7-6 with TRBJ2-7, with 7 bases that match TRBD2. Unmatched junction bases numbered 8, after V lost 5 bases and J lost 1 base. The CDR3 runs 15 residues. Germline V gene sequence: CDR1 SGHVS, CDR2 FNYEAQ. The CDR3 reads CASSVGTTQSYEQYF. The CDR3 DNA reads as TGTGCCAGCAGCGTCGGGACTACCCAGTCCTACGAGCAGTACTTC. Drawing the rest from reference TRBV7-6 and TRBJ2-7, the complete variable domain is GAGVSQSPRYKVTKRGQDVALRCDPISGHVSLYWYRQALGQGPEFLTYFNYEAQQDKSGLPNDRFSAERPEGSISTLTIQRTEQRDSAMYRCASSVGTTQSYEQYFGPGTRLTVT.

The chain uses TRBV21-1 and TRBJ2-1; the listed D gene, TRBD1, was not tested against the DNA. TRBV21-1 is a pseudogene. The CDR3 spans 17 residues. The CDR3 region is CASSKMSPGQGTNEQFF. The CDR3 bases are TGTGCCAGCAGCAAAATGAGTCCCGGACAGGGGACTAATGAGCAGTTCTTC.

The chain joins TRBV6-4 to TRBJ1-5, with no clear D. Trimming left V 5 bases short and J 0 bases short, with 5 bases between. The CDR3 is 13 amino acids. Per the germline V gene, CDR1 is MRHNA and CDR2 is SNTAGT. CDR3 bases: TGTGCCAGCAGTCCTAATAGCAATCAGCCCCAGCATTTT. This translates into CASSPNSNQPQHF.

The CDR3: CAWRGLHEQYF. In nucleotides, the CDR3 is TGTGCCTGGAGGGGGCTGCACGAGCAGTACTTC. The chain couples TRBV30 to TRBJ2-7, with TRBD1 as a possible D gene (5 bases). V gave up 3 bases and J gave up 5 bases, with 8 bases separating them. The CDR3 covers 11 residues. Germline V lookup: CDR1 GTSNPN, CDR2 SVGIG (reference sequence).

The CDR3 loop is CASSQARGPVTEAFF. The CDR3 DNA follows: TGTGCCAGCAGCCAAGCCAGGGGGCCGGTAACTGAAGCTTTCTTT. V gene TRBV14 combines with J gene TRBJ1-1; 8 bases line up with TRBD1. The V and J ends lost 1 base and 5 bases, in that order; junction bases with no gene match: 6. The CDR3 totals 15 residues. Germline V CDR1 and CDR2: SGHDN, FVKESK.

This clone was recorded once. The rearrangement joins TRBV7-7 to TRBJ2-3; 10 bases are a match to TRBD2. The junction had 5 bases not matched to a gene; V was cut back by 5 bases and J by 3 bases. The CDR3 spans 15 residues. CDR1 and CDR2 from the germline V gene are SSHAT and FNYEAQ (reference sequence). CDR3 sequence: CASSHGTSATDTQYF. Here the CDR3 DNA reads TGTGCCAGCAGCCACGGGACTAGCGCTACAGATACGCAGTATTTT.

This clone was recorded a few times. The chain combines TRBV29-1 with TRBJ1-4; 7 bases are shared with TRBD1. From germline, CDR1 is SQVTM and CDR2 ANQGSEA. The CDR3 extends over 14 amino acids. Germline trimming cut 4 bases from V and 7 bases from J; bases unmatched to any gene: 9. CDR3 loop: CSVAGGPRSEKLFF. The CDR3 region has the DNA TGCAGCGTTGCAGGGGGACCACGATCTGAAAAACTGTTTTTT.

The sample holds a few counts of this clone. This chain connects TRBV4-2 to TRBJ1-4; 8 positions match TRBD1. J was trimmed by 6 bases and V by 6 bases; bases with no gene match: 9. Per germline, CDR1 LGHNA and CDR2 YNFKEQ. CDR3 length: 15 residues. CDR3: CASRLRGRGDEKLFF. CDR3 bases: TGTGCCAGCAGGCTCAGGGGGCGCGGGGATGAAAAACTGTTTTTT.

The CDR3 bases are TGTGCCAGCAGCGTAGGTTCTAGTAGCAATGAGCAGTTCTTC. Its translation is CASSVGSSSNEQFF. The chain recombines TRBV9 with TRBJ2-1; D is uncertain. This CDR3 has 14 residues. CDR1 is SGDLS and CDR2 is YYNGEE in the germline V gene. Trimming left V 0 bases short and J 6 bases short, with 10 bases between.

The chain is built from TRBV7-3 and TRBJ2-5; TRBD2 agrees at 10 bases. This CDR3 comprises 20 residues. V was pared by 0 bases and J by 1 base, with 14 bases of the junction left unmatched. The V gene's germline CDR1 is SGHTA and CDR2 FQGTGA. CDR3 region: CASSLTNSSRTSGFQETQYF. CDR3 nucleotides: TGTGCCAGCAGCTTAACTAACTCTTCTCGGACTAGCGGCTTCCAAGAGACCCAGTACTTC.